The T cell receptor (beta chain) described here comes from a study of T cell changes during pregnancy in multiple sclerosis. This clone has just one count. The J segment lost 5 bases and the V segment lost 9 bases, leaving 5 bases of the junction unmatched. The CDR3 totals 14 residues. Germline lookup yields CDR1 SNHLY and CDR2 FYNNEI. Sequencing used immunoSEQ multiplex PCR; TCRdb keeps in-frame clones, though not all of them. Among fewer than 35,000 clones listed, 90% were seen once. The TCR originated in a female donor in good health, enrolled as a control in a pregnancy study. The gene calls are TRBV2 and TRBJ2-1; 12 bases are a match to TRBD2. This specimen consisted of CD4+ T cells from peripheral blood mononuclear cells, obtained in the third trimester of pregnancy. The CDR3 here is CARRTSGDHNEQFF. Here the CDR3 DNA reads TGTGCCAGGCGGACTAGCGGGGATCACAATGAGCAGTTCTTC.